A selection of T cell receptor beta chains follows, all from one sample in a study of shared clonotypes between healthy human individuals. Using immunoSEQ multiplex PCR, the repertoire was profiled, and TCRdb retains in-frame clones only, with some absent. There are roughly 890,000 clones in the sample; 80% to 95% occur only once, and more than 20% lies in the top ten. The specimen sequenced was naive CD8+ T cells sorted from blood. The receptors were gathered from a man aged 25 to 45 in good health. The conserved cysteine and the conserved F or W are not part of the CDR3 here.

j_gene	v_gene	CDR3aa
TRBJ2-7	TRBV5-6	ASSLARTSGTYEQY
TRBJ2-7	TRBV5-1	ASSLALGPYEQY
TRBJ2-1	TRBV5-5	ASSLVVGTGYNEQF
TRBJ1-1	TRBV6-5	ASRTTGINTEAF
TRBJ1-1	TRBV6-1	ASSEGRGNTEAF
TRBJ1-4	TRBV6-1	ASSEGDPGGSNEKLF
TRBJ2-7	TRBV19	ASSTPGHLYEQY
TRBJ2-7	TRBV30	AWSLGLDDEQY
TRBJ1-4	TRBV9	ASSPSPGTEDEKLF
TRBJ1-1	TRBV28	ASGWGTEAF
TRBJ2-7	TRBV7-6	ASSSIAGGLYEQY
TRBJ1-4	TRBV4-3	ASSQDNLQGPNEKLF
TRBJ2-1	TRBV25-1	ASSSQHLDTRRYNEQF
TRBJ1-2	TRBV7-9	ASSALSTNYGYT
TRBJ2-5	TRBV4-1	ASSQEIGETQY
TRBJ2-7	TRBV6-5	ASSYSQSYEQY
TRBJ1-1	TRBV5-4	ASSLSTEAF
TRBJ2-2	TRBV27	ASRAGTGPPGELF
TRBJ1-2	TRBV10-3	AISDSRLNQNDGYT
TRBJ1-3	TRBV7-9	ASSQTQGAGNTIY
TRBJ1-2	TRBV6-5	ASSPWVGGHYGYT
TRBJ2-5	TRBV2	ASGLAGDVETQY
TRBJ2-2	TRBV18	ASSPAAQGPTGELF
TRBJ2-2	TRBV9	ASSVQSGTGELF
TRBJ2-5	TRBV2	ASRGRVETQY
TRBJ1-2	TRBV7-9	ASSSSPDTKSAGYT
TRBJ2-7	TRBV7-9	ASSLPLNSIYEQY
TRBJ1-3	TRBV7-9	ASSPRFGNTIY
TRBJ1-5	TRBV5-5	ASSPTQGASQPQH
TRBJ2-3	TRBV27	ASSVWAGDTDTQY
TRBJ2-7	TRBV7-9	ASSLAGRGSYEQY
TRBJ2-7	TRBV5-4	ASSLALAGVHEQY
TRBJ1-2	TRBV29-1	SVRRADFRYGYT
TRBJ2-7	TRBV14	ASSQEILAGDSPSSYEQY
TRBJ2-3	TRBV7-2	ASTVVAGALTDTQY
TRBJ2-7	TRBV19	ASSSPIGLANYEQY
TRBJ2-1	TRBV7-9	ASSLVSGRVNNEQF
TRBJ2-1	TRBV4-1	ASSQAVLLAGGFNEQF
TRBJ2-7	TRBV4-2	ASSQRRTRDSYEQY
TRBJ2-5	TRBV5-1	ASSLATSGTQETQY
TRBJ2-1	TRBV12-5	ASGEWGEQF
TRBJ2-3	TRBV10-1	AREWEGTTDTQY